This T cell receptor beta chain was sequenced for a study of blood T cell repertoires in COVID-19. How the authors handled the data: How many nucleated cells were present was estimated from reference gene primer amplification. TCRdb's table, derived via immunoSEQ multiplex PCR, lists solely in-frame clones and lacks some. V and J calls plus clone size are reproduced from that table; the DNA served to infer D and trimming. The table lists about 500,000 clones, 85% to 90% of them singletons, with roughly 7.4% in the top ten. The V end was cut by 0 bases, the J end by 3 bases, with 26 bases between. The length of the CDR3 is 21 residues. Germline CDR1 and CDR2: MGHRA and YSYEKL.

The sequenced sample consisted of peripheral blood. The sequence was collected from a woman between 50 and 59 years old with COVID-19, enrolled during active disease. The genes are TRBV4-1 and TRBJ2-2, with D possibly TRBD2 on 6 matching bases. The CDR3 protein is CASSQDLGAEGLIVHTGELFF. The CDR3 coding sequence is TGCGCCAGCAGCCAAGATCTTGGGGCAGAAGGACTAATCGTACACACCGGGGAGCTGTTTTTT.